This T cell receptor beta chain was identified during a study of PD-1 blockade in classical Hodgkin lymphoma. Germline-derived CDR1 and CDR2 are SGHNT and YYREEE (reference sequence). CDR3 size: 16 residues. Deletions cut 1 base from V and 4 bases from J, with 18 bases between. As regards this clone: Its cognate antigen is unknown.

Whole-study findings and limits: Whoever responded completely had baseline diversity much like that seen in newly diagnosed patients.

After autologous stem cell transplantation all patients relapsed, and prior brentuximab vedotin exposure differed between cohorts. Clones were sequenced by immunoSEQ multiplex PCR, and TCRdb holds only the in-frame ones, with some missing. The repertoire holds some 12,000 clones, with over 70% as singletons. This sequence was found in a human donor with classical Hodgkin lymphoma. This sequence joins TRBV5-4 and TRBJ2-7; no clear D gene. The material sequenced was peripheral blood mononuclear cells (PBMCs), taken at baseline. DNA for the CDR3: TGTGCCAGCAGCTTGATGACCGGCAGTTACGGGTACGAGCAGTACTTC. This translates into CASSLMTGSYGYEQYF.